Listed here are 14 T cell receptor beta chains from one sample, sequenced in a study of blood T cells in healthy people across ages. Using a J-beta primer mix together with a sample-barcoded 5' primer, a second PCR was run for about 6 to 12 cycles. TCRdb called the 5' RACE reads again in MiXCR, with one record for every CDR3 protein. The sample records about 970,000 distinct CDR3 sequences, roughly 47% being singletons. The sequencing input was blood. These receptors were collected from a woman in her fifties or sixties in good health.

This clonotype showed up just a few times. This chain's CDR3 is CSARSQSTGPTNEQFF. The CDR3 DNA is TGCAGTGCTCGATCCCAATCTACGGGACCCACCAATGAGCAGTTCTTC. The V call is TRBV20-1, the J call TRBJ2-1; D possibly matches TRBD1 or TRBD2 (5 bases each). The CDR3 runs 16 residues. The V gene lost 5 bases and the J gene lost 6 bases, with 23 bases spanning the gap. CDR1 is DFQATT, CDR2 SNEGSKA, per germline (reference sequence).

The V and J genes are TRBV9 and TRBJ2-4, with D perhaps TRBD2 (6 bases). CDR1 and CDR2 from the germline V gene are SGDLS and YYNGEE. Deletions cut 1 base from V and 11 bases from J, with 13 bases between. The CDR3 contains 13 residues. The CDR3 here is CASSVSLEGLQYF. The CDR3 nucleotides are TGTGCCAGCAGCGTATCATTGGAGGGCCTTCAGTACTTC.

J is TRBJ2-4 and V is TRBV6-5, with TRBD2 identical over 11 bases. The J call may be in error: the DNA end matches TRBJ2-7 better. CDR3 length equals 16 residues. Germline lookup yields CDR1 MNHEY and CDR2 SVGAGI. The CDR3 protein is CASSRGKLAGGYEQYF. The CDR3 nucleotides are TGTGCCAGCAGTCGCGGGAAGCTAGCGGGGGGCTACGAGCAGTACTTC.

The chain uses TRBV24-1 and TRBJ2-3; 8 bases agree with TRBD1. J lost 2 bases, V lost 12 bases, and 12 bases had no gene match. This CDR3 has 15 residues. Looked up from germline, CDR1 is KGHDR and CDR2 is SFDVKD. CDR3 nucleotides: TGTGCCGCCGGTGACCTGACAGGGGACACAGATACGCAGTATTTT. This encodes CAAGDLTGDTDTQYF.

The chain couples TRBV7-2 to TRBJ2-4; perhaps TRBD1 as D (6 bases). V dropped 4 bases and J dropped 13 bases, with 20 bases sitting between them. The length of the CDR3 is 14 residues. From germline, CDR1 is SGHTA and CDR2 FQGNSA. CDR3 DNA sequence: TGTGCCAGCAGCTCCGGGTTCGGGGACACAGGACAGTACTTC. Its translation is CASSSGFGDTGQYF.

The chain joins TRBV20-1 to TRBJ2-7, with a possible D match to TRBD1 (6 bases). The end of the DNA aligns better with TRBJ2-5, so the J call may be wrong. Germline V gene data show CDR1 as DFQATT and CDR2 as SNEGSKA (reference sequence). This CDR3 has 15 amino acids. CDR3: CSANADTGRRETQYF. In DNA form, the CDR3 reads TGCAGTGCTAACGCCGACACAGGGCGTCGAGAGACCCAGTACTTC.

The rearrangement joins TRBV9 to TRBJ1-2, with D maybe TRBD1 (5 bases). Per germline, CDR1 SGDLS and CDR2 YYNGEE. The CDR3 spans 15 residues. The V and J ends lost 3 bases and 2 bases respectively, with 14 bases between them. CDR3: CASSEGPGRNYGYTF. CDR3 nucleotides: TGTGCCAGCAGCGAAGGGCCGGGACGAAACTATGGCTACACCTTC.

The V call is TRBV12-3 or TRBV12-4, the J call TRBJ2-7, with 9 bases that match TRBD2. The CDR3 loop spans 15 amino acids. V dropped 6 bases and J dropped 2; count of bases not matched to a gene: 8. CDR3 in amino acids: CASRESGRTTYEQYF. CDR3 DNA: TGTGCCAGCAGAGAGAGCGGGAGGACGACCTACGAGCAGTACTTC.

About this clonotype itself: A much larger clonotype is one base distant, so this may be a read error. This chain uses TRBV7-9 with TRBJ2-4, with D maybe TRBD2 (5 bases). Germline-derived CDR1 and CDR2 are SEHNR and FQNEAQ (reference sequence). V was clipped by 2 bases and J by 13 bases, with 12 bases between them. The CDR3 loop spans 12 amino acids. The CDR3 DNA follows: TGTGCCAGCAGCTTAACTAGAAATGAGCAGTACTTC. It specifies CASSLTRNEQYF.

The rearrangement joins TRBV5-4 to TRBJ1-2; possible D gene TRBD1, 6 bases. The CDR3 contains 14 residues. Trimming pared 4 bases from V and 2 bases from J, leaving 12 bases between. Germline CDR1 reads SGHNT; CDR2 reads YYREEE (reference sequence). DNA of the CDR3: TGTGCCAGCAGCGTGGACAGAATCAACTATGGCTACACCTTC. Its protein product is CASSVDRINYGYTF.

The V and J genes are TRBV20-1 and TRBJ2-1, with 11 bases matching TRBD2. CDR3 length equals 16 residues. With 1 base clipped from V and 8 bases from J, the junction kept 10 bases outside the gene matches. The germline V gene has CDR1 DFQATT and CDR2 SNEGSKA (reference sequence). CDR3 protein: CSARGGVAGGLHEQFF. Written as DNA, the CDR3 is TGCAGTGCTAGAGGGGGGGTAGCGGGAGGGCTCCATGAGCAGTTCTTC.

The rearrangement joins TRBV7-8 to TRBJ2-3; possibly TRBD1 for D (5 bases). Germline loops: CDR1 SGHVS, CDR2 FQNEAQ. Trimming cost V 1 base and J 2 bases, with 16 bases left between them. The CDR3 is made up of 17 amino acids. The CDR3 DNA follows: TGTGCCAGCAGCTTAGGTGGTAGGGGCCTAGACACAGATACGCAGTATTTT. Its translation: CASSLGGRGLDTDTQYF.

The chain joins TRBV20-1 to TRBJ2-7, with 13 bases matching TRBD2. The V gene end was trimmed by 6 bases and the J gene end by 3 bases; junction bases not matched to a gene: 11. There are 16 residues in the CDR3. The germline V gene encodes CDR1 DFQATT and CDR2 SNEGSKA (reference sequence). CDR3 DNA: TGCAGTGCCGCAAGGACTAGCGGGAGTATTAGCTACGAGCAGTACTTC. Translated: CSAARTSGSISYEQYF.

The V call is TRBV12-3 or TRBV12-4, the J call TRBJ1-2; D may be TRBD1 (5 bases). The CDR3 is 13 residues long. Deletions cut 7 bases from V and 3 bases from J, with 12 bases between. DNA for the CDR3: TGTGCCAGCACCTCCCCGGGGGACTATGGCTACACCTTC. Translating gives CASTSPGDYGYTF.